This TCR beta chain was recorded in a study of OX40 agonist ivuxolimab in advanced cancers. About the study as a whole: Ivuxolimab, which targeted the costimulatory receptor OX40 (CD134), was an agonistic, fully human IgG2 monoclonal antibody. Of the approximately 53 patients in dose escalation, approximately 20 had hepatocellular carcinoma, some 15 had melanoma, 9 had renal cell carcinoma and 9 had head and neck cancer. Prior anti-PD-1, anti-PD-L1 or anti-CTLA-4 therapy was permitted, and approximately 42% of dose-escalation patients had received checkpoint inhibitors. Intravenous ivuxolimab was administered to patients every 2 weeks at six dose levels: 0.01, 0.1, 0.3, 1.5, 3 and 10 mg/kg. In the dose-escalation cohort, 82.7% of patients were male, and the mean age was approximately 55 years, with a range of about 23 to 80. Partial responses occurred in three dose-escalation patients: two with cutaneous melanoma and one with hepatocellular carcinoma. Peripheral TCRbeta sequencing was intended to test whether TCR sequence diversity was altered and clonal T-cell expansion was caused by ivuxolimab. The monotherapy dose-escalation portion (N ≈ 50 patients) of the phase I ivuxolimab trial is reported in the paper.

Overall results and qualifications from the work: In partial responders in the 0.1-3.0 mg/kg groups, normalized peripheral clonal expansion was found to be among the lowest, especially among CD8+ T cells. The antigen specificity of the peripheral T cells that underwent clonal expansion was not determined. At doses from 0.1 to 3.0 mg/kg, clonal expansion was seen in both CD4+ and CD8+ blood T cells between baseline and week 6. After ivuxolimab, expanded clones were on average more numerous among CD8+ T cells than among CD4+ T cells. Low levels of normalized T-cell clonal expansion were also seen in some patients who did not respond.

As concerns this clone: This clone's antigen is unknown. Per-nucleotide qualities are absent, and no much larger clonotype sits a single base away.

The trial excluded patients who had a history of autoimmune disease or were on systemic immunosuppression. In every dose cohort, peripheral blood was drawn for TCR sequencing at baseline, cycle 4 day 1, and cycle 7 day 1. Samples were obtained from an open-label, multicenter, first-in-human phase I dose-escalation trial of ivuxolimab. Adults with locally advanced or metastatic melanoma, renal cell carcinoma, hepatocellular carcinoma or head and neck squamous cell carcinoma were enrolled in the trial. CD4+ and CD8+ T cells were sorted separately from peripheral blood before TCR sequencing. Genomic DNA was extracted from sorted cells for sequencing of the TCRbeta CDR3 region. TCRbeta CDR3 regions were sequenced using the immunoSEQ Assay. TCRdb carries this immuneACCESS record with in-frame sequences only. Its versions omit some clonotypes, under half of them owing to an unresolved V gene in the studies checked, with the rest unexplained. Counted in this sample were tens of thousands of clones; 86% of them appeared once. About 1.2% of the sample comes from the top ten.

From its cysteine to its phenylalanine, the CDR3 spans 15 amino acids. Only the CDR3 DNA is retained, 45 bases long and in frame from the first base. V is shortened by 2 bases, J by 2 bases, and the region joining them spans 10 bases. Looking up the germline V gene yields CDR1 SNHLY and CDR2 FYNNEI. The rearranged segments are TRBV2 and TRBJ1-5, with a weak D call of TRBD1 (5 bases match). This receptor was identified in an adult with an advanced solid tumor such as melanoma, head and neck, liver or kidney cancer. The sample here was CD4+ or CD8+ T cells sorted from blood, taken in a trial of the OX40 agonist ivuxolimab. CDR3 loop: CASSESGHRNQPQHF. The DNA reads TGTGCCAGCAGTGAATCAGGGCATCGCAATCAGCCCCAGCATTTT.